This is a list of T cell receptor beta chains from one sample in a study of siplizumab effects on memory and regulatory T cells. The method was immunoSEQ multiplex PCR; TCRdb's version includes in-frame clones alone and lacks a portion of them. The repertoire holds tens of thousands of clones, with around 96% as singletons. Sequenced material: naive CD8+ T cells sorted from blood. These receptors all come from a human donor in good health. The conserved cysteine and the conserved F or W are not part of the CDR3 here. Each record gives: J gene, V gene, CDR3 protein.

>TRBJ1-5|TRBV9
ASSVGDSNQPQH
>TRBJ1-4|TRBV4-1
ASSQGVGGEKLF
>TRBJ2-7|TRBV2
ASSEAWDSDYEQY
>TRBJ1-2|TRBV28
ASSLPGAGSMGYT
>TRBJ2-2|TRBV5-4
ASSSGLAELF
>TRBJ1-1|TRBV7-9
ASSLRPGEAF
>TRBJ2-1|TRBV19
ASSLAGGLNEQF
>TRBJ1-2|TRBV4-2
ASSQETDYT
>TRBJ1-1|TRBV28
ASTKTGGTEAF
>TRBJ2-5|TRBV2
ASSESGGLRETQY
>TRBJ1-2|TRBV7-9
ASSLSTGADGYT
>TRBJ1-5|TRBV7-9
ASSSGQGETLSNQPQH
>TRBJ2-1|TRBV10-2
ATSPGSYNEQF
>TRBJ1-1|TRBV19
ASSIWGESEAF
>TRBJ2-2|TRBV4-1
ASSFLGGENGELF
>TRBJ1-2|TRBV2
ASSSDRGRFYGYT
>TRBJ1-2|TRBV9
ASSSSQGIPANYGYT
>TRBJ2-2|TRBV5-6
ASKWGSGELF
>TRBJ1-2|TRBV28
ASTGTAAFGYT
>TRBJ2-3|TRBV7-3
ASSKGLAGATDTQY
>TRBJ2-1|TRBV25-1
ASSGYVGRGRDQQF
>TRBJ1-1|TRBV27
ASSLTGTGVTEAF
>TRBJ2-7|TRBV25-1
ASSATTGEGEQY
>TRBJ1-2|TRBV4-3
ASSQDRGTYGYT
>TRBJ2-7|TRBV5-6
ASSLGAGDEQY
>TRBJ2-3|TRBV7-6
ASSSIPSDTQY
>TRBJ2-1|TRBV19
ASSLGLAANEQF
>TRBJ1-2|TRBV6-5
ASSLGQGGDYGYT
>TRBJ2-3|TRBV5-6
ASSLGGGTTDTQY
>TRBJ2-2|TRBV4-1
ASIFGEGASGELF
>TRBJ1-1|TRBV5-6
ASSWGGIEAF
>TRBJ2-7|TRBV4-3
ASSLRDTGFYEQY
>TRBJ1-1|TRBV28
ASTPQDRRAF
>TRBJ2-7|TRBV27
ASSWQGGYEQY
>TRBJ2-2|TRBV30
AWSVGTGFAGELF
>TRBJ1-2|TRBV27
ASSPLTGDGYT